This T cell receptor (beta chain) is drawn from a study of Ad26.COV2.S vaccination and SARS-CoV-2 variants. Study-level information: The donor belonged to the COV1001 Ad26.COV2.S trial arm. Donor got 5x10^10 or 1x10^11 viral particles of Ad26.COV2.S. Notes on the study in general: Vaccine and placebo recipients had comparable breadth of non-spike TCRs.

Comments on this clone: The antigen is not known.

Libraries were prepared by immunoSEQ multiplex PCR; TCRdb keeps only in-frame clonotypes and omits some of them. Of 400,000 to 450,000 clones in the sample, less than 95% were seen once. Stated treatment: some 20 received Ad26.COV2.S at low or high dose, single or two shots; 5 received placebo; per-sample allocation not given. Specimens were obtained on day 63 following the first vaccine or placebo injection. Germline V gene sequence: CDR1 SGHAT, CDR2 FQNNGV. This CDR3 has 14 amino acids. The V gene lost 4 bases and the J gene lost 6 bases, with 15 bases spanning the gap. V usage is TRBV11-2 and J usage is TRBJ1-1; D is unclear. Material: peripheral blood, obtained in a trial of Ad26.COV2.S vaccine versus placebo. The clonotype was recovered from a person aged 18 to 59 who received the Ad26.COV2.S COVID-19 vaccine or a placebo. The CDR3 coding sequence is TGTGCCAGCAGCTCCTCCGGGCGCTTCGCTGAAGCTTTCTTT. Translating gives CASSSSGRFAEAFF.